This TCR beta chain stems from a study of graft-versus-host responses after intestinal transplantation. Study context: In this cohort, recipients had multivisceral, liver-intestinal, or isolated intestinal transplants. Overall study results and limits: Individuals carrying graft-donor T cell macrochimerism showed high graft-versus-host to host-versus-graft clonal ratios in allografts.

Measured with immunoSEQ multiplex PCR; TCRdb has only the in-frame clones, and not every one. The sample holds 15,000 to 20,000 clones, roughly a third seen once. J was trimmed by 6 bases and V by 8 bases; bases with no gene match: 14. The germline CDR1 and CDR2 sequences are SEHNR and FQNEAQ (reference sequence). The CDR3 spans 17 residues. After the reaction, proliferating CFSE-low CD3+CD4+ and CD3+CD8+ responders were sorted. This clone has more than one count but fewer than ten. The rearrangement uses TRBV7-9 and TRBJ2-1; 12 positions match TRBD2. The source material was alloreactive CD4+ T cells from a mixed lymphocyte reaction culture, sampled before transplantation. Described subset: CFSE-low proliferating T cells sorted from roughly six-day pre-transplant mixed lymphocyte reaction (GvH or HvG direction). The source is a human patient who was an organ donor for intestinal transplantation. DNA of the CDR3: TGTGCCAGCCCCGGGGACGCAGGGACTAGCGGGCGCAATGAGCAGTTCTTC. Residues: CASPGDAGTSGRNEQFF. The full variable domain, rest sourced from reference TRBV7-9 and TRBJ2-1, is DTGVSQNPRHKITKRGQNVTFRCDPISEHNRLYWYRQTLGQGPEFLTYFQNEAQLEKSRLLSDRFSAERPKGSFSTLEIQRTEQGDSAMYLCASPGDAGTSGRNEQFFGPGTRLTVL.